This paragraph reports one T cell receptor (beta chain). What antigen it recognizes has not been identified. No base-level quality is on record; no much larger clone is a single base apart. These data are taken from a study of blood T cell repertoires in COVID-19 (dated by TCRdb to between 2020 and 2021). Regarding the complete study: Collaborator samples came from the United States, Italy and Spain and covered acute and convalescent phases of COVID-19. HLA class I and class II types, where available, came from metadata supplied by the sample provider rather than from assay-based typing. The samples were drawn from the first 160 participants of the ongoing ImmuneRACE study and from about 1,200 subjects provided by 6 global collaborators. The dataset comprised deeply sampled blood TCRbeta repertoires from subjects exposed to, actively infected with, or recovered from COVID-19. The repertoires were made available in a free public database intended to serve as a resource for research on the immune response to SARS-CoV-2. The material from the prospective study consisted of cDNA or gDNA derived from T cells, B-cell-depleted T cells, or PBMCs. Sample metadata almost always included a de-identified subject ID, COVID-19 status, age in years and sex.

The immunoSEQ Assay, a bias-controlled multiplex PCR, was used to amplify TCRbeta CDR3 regions from genomic DNA. Regarding the original processing steps: Nucleated cell counts per sample were estimated from amplification of reference gene primers within the assay. To quantify the absolute abundance of each unique TCRbeta CDR3 rearrangement, sequence reads were collapsed and filtered. For each sample, productive Simpson clonality was calculated as the square root of Simpson's diversity index over productive rearrangements. The clones in this table, taken by TCRdb from immuneACCESS, are in-frame only. Not every clone is retained; where verified, under half of the shortfall comes from an unresolved V gene, and the cause of the rest is unknown. V and J calls and clone size are those listed in that table; D and trimming were worked out from the DNA. For this sample there are over 150,000 clones; around 87% appear just once. The ten top clones hold 2.5% to 3% of the sample.

What the authors observed across the whole study: The quantity of clinical and demographic metadata differed by source and by participant and was supplied without curation.

Including the terminal cysteine and phenylalanine, the CDR3 comprises 15 residues. The kept DNA is CDR3 alone, 45 bases in frame from the first base. The CDR1 and CDR2 encoded by the germline V gene are MNHNS and SASEGT. Trimming leaves V shorter by 2 bases and J shorter by 2 bases, with the junction holding 3 bases beyond the gene matches. At one collaborating source in Seattle, patients were enrolled during active infection and were followed longitudinally through the course of disease. Collaborating institutions collected whole blood in K2EDTA tubes following their own protocols. For TCRbeta analysis, collaborators shipped samples in one of three forms: frozen whole blood, isolated PBMCs, or DNA extracted from either of those sample types.

This clonotype was obtained from a woman of 80 years or more with COVID-19, enrolled during active disease. The sequenced sample consisted of peripheral blood. This chain joins TRBV6-1 to TRBJ1-5, and 7 junction bases match TRBD1. The DNA reads TGTGCCAGCAGTGAACAGGGGACAGGCAATCAGCCCCAGCATTTT. It specifies CASSEQGTGNQPQHF.